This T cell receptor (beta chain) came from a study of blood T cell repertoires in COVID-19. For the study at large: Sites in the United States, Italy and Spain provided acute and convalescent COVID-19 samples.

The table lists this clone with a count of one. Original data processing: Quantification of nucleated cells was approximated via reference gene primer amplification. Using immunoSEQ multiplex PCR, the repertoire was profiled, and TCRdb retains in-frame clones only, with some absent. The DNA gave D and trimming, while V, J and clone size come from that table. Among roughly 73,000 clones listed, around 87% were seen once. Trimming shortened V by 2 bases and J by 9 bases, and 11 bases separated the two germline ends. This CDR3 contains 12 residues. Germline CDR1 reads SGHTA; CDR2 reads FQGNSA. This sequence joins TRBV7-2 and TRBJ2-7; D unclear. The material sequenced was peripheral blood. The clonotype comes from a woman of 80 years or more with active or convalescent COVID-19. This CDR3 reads CASSLSMERQYF. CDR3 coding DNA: TGTGCCAGCAGCTTAAGTATGGAGAGGCAGTACTTC. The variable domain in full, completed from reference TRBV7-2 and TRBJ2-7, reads GAGVSQSPSNKVTEKGKDVELRCDPISGHTALYWYRQSLGQGLEFLIYFQGNSAPDKSGLPSDRFSAERTGGSVSTLTIQRTQQEDSAVYLCASSLSMERQYFGPGTRLTVT.